This T cell receptor (beta chain) stems from a study of cytomegalovirus exposure and HLA in healthy donors. Study-wide results and caveats: Judged likely to be a sequencing artifact was a cluster of highly shared sequence variants. In a later analysis, several top co-occurrence clusters appeared linked to parvovirus B19, influenza, CMV and Epstein-Barr virus.

CDR3 size: 16 residues. The V and J ends lost 0 bases and 7 bases respectively, with 17 bases between them. Germline V gene lookup returns CDR1 SGHRS and CDR2 YFSETQ. While unrecorded immune exposures were likely, the donors were nominally healthy when sampled. The PCR employed 60 Vbeta primers together with 13 Jbeta primers. Data came from immunoSEQ multiplex PCR; TCRdb stores just in-frame clones and leaves some out. The table lists 130,000 to 150,000 clones, approximately 80% of them singletons. For this clone: Antigen specificity is unknown.

Sample: PBMCs. The chain couples TRBV5-1 to TRBJ1-3; D is ambiguous. The clonotype originates from a man aged 18 to 30 in good health and CMV-seronegative. The CDR3 is CASSLAISGFSNTIYF. The CDR3 coding sequence is TGCGCCAGCAGCTTGGCGATATCCGGTTTCTCGAACACCATATATTTT.